Shown below are 26 T cell receptor beta chains from a single sample sequenced in a study of technical replicates of blood from several donors. TCRdb's copy holds only in-frame clones and misses some; the assay was immunoSEQ multiplex PCR. The table records about 76,000 clones, 86% of them present only once. Input material: PBMCs. The origin of the receptors is a human donor in good health. Some clones in this sample may be carry-over from other donors' samples.

The gene calls are TRBV9 and TRBJ2-1; 8 bases are a match to TRBD2. V lost 1 base and J lost 2; bases outside the gene matches: 2. This CDR3 has 15 amino acids. CDR1 and CDR2 (germline): SGDLS, YYNGEE. The CDR3 sequence is CASSVTSGAYNEQFF. The CDR3 DNA reads as TGTGCCAGCAGCGTAACTAGCGGAGCCTACAATGAGCAGTTCTTC.

The rearrangement links TRBV5-8 to TRBJ1-2; 8 bases align to TRBD1. Trimming removed 0 bases from V and 6 bases from J; junction bases left unmatched: 4. Germline CDR1 and CDR2: SGHTS and YDEGEE. This CDR3 comprises 14 residues. The CDR3 nucleotides read TGTGCCAGCAGCTTGGTCGCAGGGGGCAATGGCTACACCTTC. Translation: CASSLVAGGNGYTF.

A few counts support this clone. The CDR3 bases are TGCGCCAGCAGCCAAGTACAGGTTTCTCGAGCTTTCTTT. This translates into CASSQVQVSRAFF. The rearrangement links TRBV4-1 to TRBJ1-1, with D possibly TRBD1 on 5 matching bases. The CDR3 extends over 13 amino acids. Germline CDR1 and CDR2: MGHRA and YSYEKL. The V end lost 1 base, the J end lost 10 bases, and 13 bases lay between the germline ends.

The rearrangement links TRBV6-6 to TRBJ1-5; 7 bases map to TRBD1. The germline gives CDR1 MNHNY, CDR2 SVGAGI (reference sequence). This CDR3 contains 16 residues. V lost 2 bases, J lost 0 bases, and 4 bases stayed unmatched. The CDR3: CASSYPTGYSNQPQHF. The CDR3 DNA reads TGTGCCAGCAGTTACCCGACAGGGTATAGCAATCAGCCCCAGCATTTT.

This clone has a handful of counts. This rearrangement joins TRBV19 to TRBJ1-1, with D unclear. Trimming removed 3 bases from V and 1 base from J, with 6 bases in between. CDR3 length equals 13 residues. Germline CDR1 LNHDA, CDR2 SQIVND (reference sequence). CDR3: CASSIEGNTEAFF. In DNA, the CDR3 is TGTGCCAGTAGTATTGAGGGGAACACTGAAGCTTTCTTT.

This clone occurred once. The chain is built from TRBV7-3 and TRBJ2-1; 9 bases are a match to TRBD2. The CDR3 is 15 amino acids. Trimming at V came to 2 bases and at J to 5 bases, leaving 4 bases not matched to a gene. Looked up from germline, CDR1 is SGHTA and CDR2 is FQGTGA. CDR3 residues: CASSLGLATHNEQFF. CDR3 coding DNA: TGTGCCAGCAGCTTAGGACTAGCGACCCACAATGAGCAGTTCTTC.

The rearrangement joins TRBV4-3 to TRBJ2-7; a weak D match, TRBD2 (5 bases). The V gene's germline CDR1 is LGHNA and CDR2 YSLEER. The length of the CDR3 is 15 residues. Trimming removed 4 bases at V and 2 bases at J, with 15 bases between. The CDR3 reads CASSLRTPPPYEQYF. In DNA, the CDR3 is TGCGCCAGCAGCCTACGGACTCCGCCGCCCTACGAGCAGTACTTC.

J is TRBJ2-7 and V is TRBV7-2; 7 positions agree with TRBD1. Germline lookup yields CDR1 SGHTA and CDR2 FQGNSA. The CDR3 totals 15 residues. J gave up 4 bases and V 2 bases, and 8 bases lay outside the gene matches. CDR3 in DNA: TGTGCCAGCAGCTTACCTCACAGGGGAGTATACGAGCAGTACTTC. It translates to CASSLPHRGVYEQYF.

The chain couples TRBV2 to TRBJ1-5; TRBD1 aligns across 7 bases. The germline V gene has CDR1 SNHLY and CDR2 FYNNEI. Unmatched junction bases numbered 10, after V lost 3 bases and J lost 2 bases. The CDR3 spans 17 residues. Here the CDR3 reads CASSDVKQGNRNQPQHF. For the CDR3, the DNA is TGTGCCAGCAGTGATGTGAAACAGGGGAATCGCAATCAGCCCCAGCATTTT.

The chain is built from TRBV7-6 and TRBJ2-1; 9 positions match TRBD2. Per the germline V gene, CDR1 is SGHVS and CDR2 is FNYEAQ. The CDR3 has 17 amino acids. V gave up 6 bases and J gave up 1 base; unmatched junction bases: 10. The CDR3 DNA is TGTGCCAGCAGTATCGGGAGGCGGGAGGGGTCCTACAATGAGCAGTTCTTC. Its protein product is CASSIGRREGSYNEQFF.

V gene TRBV6-6 combines with J gene TRBJ1-1, with 7 bases fitting TRBD1. The CDR3 length is 14 residues. The J segment lost 4 bases and the V segment lost 5 bases, leaving 7 bases of the junction unmatched. Germline V gene data show CDR1 as MNHNY and CDR2 as SVGAGI (reference sequence). CDR3 DNA: TGTGCCAGCAGTACCACAGGGGTCCCCACTGAAGCTTTCTTT. As protein: CASSTTGVPTEAFF.

The chain links TRBV11-3 to TRBJ2-5; 10 positions match TRBD2. The CDR3 length is 14 residues. CDR1 is SGHNT, CDR2 YENEEA, per germline. The junction had 7 bases not matched to a gene; V was cut back by 7 bases and J by 5 bases. The CDR3: CASKEASGSETQYF. CDR3 coding DNA: TGTGCCAGCAAGGAGGCTAGCGGGAGCGAGACCCAGTACTTC.

In its sample, this clone ranks as medium-sized. V is TRBV5-1 and J is TRBJ2-1; the match to TRBD2 covers 8 bases. The CDR3 covers 14 residues. CDR1 is SGHRS, CDR2 YFSETQ, per germline. V lost 4 bases and J lost 3; bases outside the gene matches: 3. The CDR3 sequence is CASSQSGGYNEQFF. As DNA, the CDR3 is TGCGCCAGCAGCCAGAGCGGGGGCTACAATGAGCAGTTCTTC.

Notes on this clone: Germline is not matched at one junction end, which may reflect a read error. The chain uses TRBV7-2 and TRBJ2-7; TRBD2 might be the D (6 bases). The CDR3 totals 14 residues. The germline gives CDR1 SGHTA, CDR2 FQGNSA. The CDR3 spells CASSFTGGSFEQYF. The CDR3 DNA reads TGTGCCAGCAGTTTCACTGGGGGGTCCTTCGAGCAGTACTTC.

The chain links TRBV29-1 to TRBJ1-2, with D hard to call. V was shortened by 3 bases and J by 2 bases, with 10 bases between the two germline ends. Germline loops: CDR1 SQVTM, CDR2 ANQGSEA. The CDR3 is made up of 13 amino acids. In DNA, the CDR3 is TGCAGCGTTGATCTGCTAGCCAACTATGGCTACACCTTC. Translation: CSVDLLANYGYTF.

This clone was counted a few times. CDR3 nucleotides: TGTGCCTGGATAGGGGTCTCCTACGAGCAGTACTTC. It is translated as CAWIGVSYEQYF. The chain carries TRBV30 and TRBJ2-7, with D possibly being TRBD1 (5 bases). Germline values: CDR1 GTSNPN, CDR2 SVGIG (reference sequence). Deletions cut 4 bases from V and 0 bases from J, with 7 bases between. This CDR3 has 12 amino acids.

CDR3: CASSVQGLSNQPQHF. CDR3 nucleotides: TGTGCCAGCAGTGTACAGGGCCTGAGCAATCAGCCCCAGCATTTT. This chain links TRBV6-1 with TRBJ1-5, with D possibly TRBD1 on 6 matching bases. V was pared by 4 bases and J by 1 base, with 11 bases between. The CDR3 covers 15 residues. CDR1 MNHNS and CDR2 SASEGT come from the germline V gene.

This chain joins TRBV30 and TRBJ2-1; 10 nucleotides agree with TRBD2. CDR3 length equals 15 residues. Germline loops: CDR1 GTSNPN, CDR2 SVGIG (reference sequence). The V segment lost 0 bases and the J segment 9 bases; nucleotides outside the gene matches: 8. The CDR3 is CAWSVQAGGLVEQFF. The CDR3 nucleotides are TGTGCCTGGAGTGTACAAGCGGGAGGGCTGGTTGAGCAGTTCTTC. Drawing the rest from reference TRBV30 and TRBJ2-1, the complete variable domain is SQTIHQWPATLVQPVGSPLSLECTVEGTSNPNLYWYRQAAGRGLQLLFYSVGIGQISSEVPQNLSASRPQDRQFILSSKKLLLSDSGFYLCAWSVQAGGLVEQFFGPGTRLTVL.

This clone is a singleton in its sample. This CDR3 reads CASSLRLAGTQYF. In nucleotides, the CDR3 is TGTGCCAGCAGCTTACGACTAGCTGGGACCCAGTACTTC. The chain links TRBV7-8 to TRBJ2-5; TRBD2 aligns across 7 bases. CDR1 is SGHVS and CDR2 is FQNEAQ in the germline V gene. The CDR3 has 13 residues. The J segment lost 7 bases and the V segment lost 2 bases, leaving 4 bases of the junction unmatched.

The CDR3 is CASTRGDSRVGGELFF. CDR3 bases: TGTGCCAGCACTCGTGGGGACAGTCGGGTTGGCGGGGAGCTGTTTTTT. The V and J genes are TRBV28 and TRBJ2-2; TRBD1 aligns across 7 bases. Germline lookup yields CDR1 MDHEN and CDR2 SYDVKM. The length of the CDR3 is 16 residues. Losses at the gene ends were 7 bases for V and 7 bases for J; bases not matched to a gene: 15.

The V and J genes are TRBV5-1 and TRBJ2-1, with 10 bases matching TRBD1. V lost 5 bases to trimming and J lost 6 bases; unmatched junction nucleotides: 5. Germline CDR1 is SGHRS and CDR2 is YFSETQ. The CDR3 extends over 14 amino acids. The CDR3 region has the DNA TGCGCCAGCAGTCTAGACAGGGGGCCCAATGAGCAGTTCTTC. Protein sequence: CASSLDRGPNEQFF.

In this sample, this clone turned up a few times. This chain joins TRBV5-4 and TRBJ2-2, with TRBD1 matching 9 bases. Trimming took 4 bases from V and 4 from J; bases not matched to a gene: 5. The CDR3 covers 15 residues. The germline CDR1 and CDR2 sequences are SGHNT and YYREEE (reference sequence). CDR3 coding DNA: TGTGCCAGCAGCCCGGACAGGGGATCCACCGGGGAGCTGTTTTTT. The encoded protein is CASSPDRGSTGELFF. The full variable domain, in which reference TRBV5-4 and TRBJ2-2 provide the parts outside the CDR3, is ETGVTQSPTHLIKTRGQQVTLRCSSQSGHNTVSWYQQALGQGPQFIFQYYREEENGRGNFPPRFSGLQFPNYSSELNVNALELDDSALYLCASSPDRGSTGELFFGEGSRLTVL.

The gene calls are TRBV4-1 and TRBJ1-4; 8 positions match TRBD1. Per germline, CDR1 MGHRA and CDR2 YSYEKL. Losses at the gene ends were 4 bases for V and 11 bases for J; bases not matched to a gene: 12. The CDR3 covers 15 residues. CDR3: CASSREGTGLQKLFF. In DNA form, the CDR3 reads TGCGCCAGCAGCCGGGAGGGGACAGGATTGCAGAAACTGTTTTTT.

The chain is built from TRBV10-3 and TRBJ2-5; TRBD1 matches at 11 bases. Germline CDR1 and CDR2: ENHRY and SYGVKD. The CDR3 sequence is 14 residues long. The ends lost 6 bases at V and 5 bases at J; junction bases unmatched: 5. The CDR3 nucleotides read TGTGCCATCAGGGACAGGGGGCGAGGTGAGACCCAGTACTTC. Its protein is CAIRDRGRGETQYF.

The chain combines TRBV18 with TRBJ1-3; 9 bases agree with TRBD1. This CDR3 spans 15 amino acids. CDR1 and CDR2 (germline): KGHSH, LQKENI. Germline trimming cut 2 bases from V and 3 bases from J; bases unmatched to any gene: 2. The CDR3 spells CASSPRDRVGNTIYF. The CDR3 DNA is TGTGCCAGCTCACCAAGGGACAGGGTTGGAAACACCATATATTTT.

V usage is TRBV7-2 and J usage is TRBJ2-2; 8 bases agree with TRBD2. After removal of 6 bases from V and 5 bases from J, the junction contained 14 bases not matched to a gene. The V gene's germline CDR1 is SGHTA and CDR2 FQGNSA. CDR3 length: 17 amino acids. CDR3 amino acids: CASRPYPMGLETGELFF. CDR3 sequence (DNA): TGTGCCAGCAGACCCTACCCCATGGGACTAGAAACCGGGGAGCTGTTTTTT.